One sample yielded the 2 T cell receptor beta chains listed below, sequenced in a study of CD8 T cells in Susac syndrome. Random hexamers were used to reverse transcribe 0.5 to 1 ug of RNA. TCRdb fed the immunoSEQ multiplex PCR reads into MiXCR, producing one record per CDR3 protein. Of tens of thousands of distinct CDR3 sequences listed, approximately 95% are singletons. The specimen was CD8+ T cells from PBMCs. The receptor source for this set is a human donor with Susac syndrome.

V gene TRBV7-8 combines with J gene TRBJ1-2; no clear D. V was cut by 0 bases and J by 2 bases, with 4 bases left in between. Germline CDR1 SGHVS, CDR2 FQNEAQ. CDR3 size: 13 residues. The CDR3 loop is CASSLAGNYGYTF. The CDR3 nucleotides read TGTGCCAGCAGCTTAGCGGGCAACTATGGCTACACCTTC.

The chain uses TRBV28 and TRBJ2-7; 7 bases match TRBD2. The ends lost 6 bases at V and 3 bases at J; junction bases unmatched: 11. Germline V gene lookup returns CDR1 MDHEN and CDR2 SYDVKM. CDR3 length: 15 residues. This CDR3 is CASRPPGGGYYEQYF. The CDR3 region has the DNA TGTGCCAGCAGACCGCCGGGAGGCGGCTACTACGAGCAGTACTTC.